This entry lists 14 T cell receptor beta chains sequenced from one sample in a study of CD8 T cells in ankylosing spondylitis. Via MiXCR, TCRdb re-called the 5' RACE reads, giving one row per CDR3 protein. Here the sample spans 40,000 to 50,000 distinct CDR3 sequences, over 3.5% being singletons. Sequenced input: blood, either unsorted or a sorted T cell fraction (not recorded which). All receptors derive from a female donor with ankylosing spondylitis or in good health (not recorded which).

In the case of this clonotype: With a much larger clone just one base away, this may be a read error. This chain uses TRBV9 with TRBJ2-5; 9 bases line up with TRBD2. V shed 0 bases, J shed 3 bases, and the junction held 3 bases outside the gene matches. The CDR3 is made up of 15 amino acids. Germline CDR1 is SGDLS and CDR2 is YYNGEE. CDR3: CASSVAASGEETQYF. CDR3 nucleotide sequence: TGTGCCAGCAGCGTAGCGGCTAGCGGGGAAGAGACCCAGTACTTC.

This clonotype has a count of ten or more. The rearrangement joins TRBV9 to TRBJ2-5, with TRBD1 as a possible D gene (5 bases). V was shortened by 1 base and J by 4 bases, with 14 bases between the two germline ends. The CDR3 has 15 residues. Germline V CDR1 and CDR2: SGDLS, YYNGEE. The chain's CDR3 is CASSVLPWGRETQYF. In nucleotides, the CDR3 is TGTGCCAGCAGCGTACTACCCTGGGGCCGAGAGACCCAGTACTTC.

This clonotype is judged medium-sized. This chain links TRBV9 with TRBJ2-7; D call uncertain. Germline V gene lookup returns CDR1 SGDLS and CDR2 YYNGEE. The CDR3 spans 14 residues. V gave up 3 bases and J gave up 0 bases, with 10 bases separating them. The CDR3, as DNA: TGTGCCAGCAGCGCCCGGGTCGCCTCCTACGAGCAGTACTTC. Its protein product is CASSARVASYEQYF.

In its sample, this clonotype was seen many times. This rearrangement joins TRBV9 to TRBJ2-7; 9 nucleotides line up with TRBD1. Per the germline V gene, CDR1 is SGDLS and CDR2 is YYNGEE. CDR3 length: 14 amino acids. V shed 7 bases and J 5 bases; nucleotides not matched to a gene: 10. CDR3 coding DNA: TGTGCCAGCTCCCCGGGACAGGGACGTCACGAGCAGTACTTC. The encoded protein is CASSPGQGRHEQYF.

This clonotype came up many times. This chain joins TRBV24-1 and TRBJ2-7; possibly TRBD2 for D (6 bases). This CDR3 region has 16 residues. The V end was cut by 5 bases, the J end by 0 bases, with 16 bases between. Germline CDR1 reads KGHDR; CDR2 reads SFDVKD. In DNA, the CDR3 is TGTGCCACCAGTGGAGGGAACGGGGGATTCTCCTACGAGCAGTACTTC. Translating it yields CATSGGNGGFSYEQYF.

This clonotype was seen many times. The chain carries TRBV9 and TRBJ1-3, with TRBD1 identical over 7 bases. CDR1 is SGDLS, CDR2 YYNGEE, per germline. The V gene end was trimmed by 6 bases and the J gene end by 0 bases; junction bases not matched to a gene: 6. CDR3 size: 15 residues. CDR3 residues: CASTLGDSSGNTIYF. The CDR3 DNA sequence: TGTGCCAGCACTCTGGGGGACAGCTCTGGAAACACCATATATTTT.

This clonotype has at least ten counts. The chain employs TRBV9 and TRBJ2-5, with 8 positions matching TRBD1. The CDR3 length is 15 residues. Germline V gives CDR1 SGDLS, CDR2 YYNGEE. The junction had 6 bases not matched to a gene; V was cut back by 3 bases and J by 2 bases. The CDR3, as DNA: TGTGCCAGCAGCGAGGACAGGGAGGTTCAAGAGACCCAGTACTTC. Translating gives CASSEDREVQETQYF.

This clonotype was found many times. The chain couples TRBV9 to TRBJ2-7; weak D call: TRBD1 (5 bases). The CDR3 runs 14 residues. V was pared by 3 bases and J by 2 bases, with 12 bases between. Germline lookup yields CDR1 SGDLS and CDR2 YYNGEE. CDR3 DNA: TGTGCCAGCAGCGCCGAGAAGGGGACCTACGAGCAGTACTTC. This translates into CASSAEKGTYEQYF.

Many counts were recorded for this clonotype. The V and J genes are TRBV9 and TRBJ2-3, with TRBD1 identical over 8 bases. Trimming at V came to 2 bases and at J to 4 bases, leaving 6 bases not matched to a gene. CDR3 size: 15 residues. CDR1 and CDR2 (germline): SGDLS, YYNGEE. In DNA, the CDR3 is TGTGCCAGCAGCGTCTCCGGGACAGGTTCAGATACGCAGTATTTT. As protein: CASSVSGTGSDTQYF.

This clonotype appeared many times. The chain carries TRBV9 and TRBJ1-1; TRBD1 might be the D (6 bases). The CDR3 contains 14 residues. Trimming stripped 5 bases from V and 5 bases from J, with 16 bases between. The germline gives CDR1 SGDLS, CDR2 YYNGEE. CDR3 in DNA: TGTGCCAGCAGACCCACAGGGTCCGGAACTGAAGCTTTCTTT. This codes for CASRPTGSGTEAFF.

Many counts were recorded for this clonotype. V usage is TRBV9 and J usage is TRBJ1-1, with D maybe TRBD1 (6 bases). V was shortened by 3 bases and J by 3 bases, with 9 bases between the two germline ends. Per the germline V gene, CDR1 is SGDLS and CDR2 is YYNGEE. The CDR3 has 13 residues. The CDR3 nucleotides read TGTGCCAGCAGCGAGGGGGGGCACACTGAAGCTTTCTTT. The encoded protein is CASSEGGHTEAFF.

This clonotype was detected ten times or more. The chain joins TRBV9 to TRBJ1-2; TRBD1 matches at 8 bases. V lost 4 bases to trimming and J lost 2 bases; unmatched junction nucleotides: 19. The CDR3 contains 19 residues. Germline V gene lookup returns CDR1 SGDLS and CDR2 YYNGEE. The chain's CDR3 is CASSPGATGATGGNYGYTF. CDR3 bases: TGTGCCAGCAGCCCAGGAGCGACAGGGGCAACCGGGGGGAACTATGGCTACACCTTC. Full variable domain (rest looked up from reference TRBV9 and TRBJ1-2): DSGVTQTPKHLITATGQRVTLRCSPRSGDLSVYWYQQSLDQGLQFLIQYYNGEERAKGNILERFSAQQFPDLHSELNLSSLELGDSALYFCASSPGATGATGGNYGYTFGSGTRLTVV.

This clonotype has ten or more counts. The chain is built from TRBV9 and TRBJ1-1, with 7 bases lining up with TRBD1. This CDR3 has 13 amino acids. From germline, CDR1 is SGDLS and CDR2 YYNGEE. V shed 1 base, J shed 5 bases, and the junction held 2 bases outside the gene matches. CDR3 sequence (DNA): TGTGCCAGCAGCGTACAGGGGGTAACTGAAGCTTTCTTT. This encodes CASSVQGVTEAFF.

This clonotype was seen repeatedly, ten times or more. The V call is TRBV9, the J call TRBJ2-1; TRBD1 agrees at 12 bases. Unmatched junction bases numbered 5, after V lost 0 bases and J lost 10 bases. Germline V gene lookup returns CDR1 SGDLS and CDR2 YYNGEE. This CDR3 has 15 residues. CDR3 DNA sequence: TGTGCCAGCAGCGTAGAGGGGACAGGGGGCATCGAGCAGTTCTTC. Protein product: CASSVEGTGGIEQFF.